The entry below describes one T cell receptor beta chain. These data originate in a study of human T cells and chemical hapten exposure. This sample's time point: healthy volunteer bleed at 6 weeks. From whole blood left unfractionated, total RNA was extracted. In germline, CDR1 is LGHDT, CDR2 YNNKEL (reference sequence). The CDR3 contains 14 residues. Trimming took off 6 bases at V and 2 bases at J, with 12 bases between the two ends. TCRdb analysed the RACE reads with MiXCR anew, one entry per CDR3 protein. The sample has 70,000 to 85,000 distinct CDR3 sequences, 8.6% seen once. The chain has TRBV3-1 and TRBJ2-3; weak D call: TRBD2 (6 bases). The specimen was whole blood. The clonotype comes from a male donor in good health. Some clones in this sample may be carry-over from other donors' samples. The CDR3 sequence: CASSREWDTDTQYF. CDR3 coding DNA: TGTGCCAGCAGTCGGGAGTGGGACACAGATACGCAGTATTTT.